A single sample gave rise to the 10 T cell receptor beta chains below, sequenced in a study of blood T cell repertoires in COVID-19. The method was immunoSEQ multiplex PCR; TCRdb's version includes in-frame clones alone and lacks a portion of them. The sample gives fewer than 250,000 clones, approximately 80% of which show up once; less than 20% is in the top ten. Sequenced sample: peripheral blood. All receptors derive from a human donor in a cohort sampled during active COVID-19.

This rearrangement joins TRBV5-6 to TRBJ2-2; D remains unclear. Trimming took off 2 bases at V and 5 bases at J, with 10 bases between the two ends. CDR1 and CDR2 from the germline V gene are SGHDT and YYEEEE. This CDR3 contains 14 residues. CDR3 in amino acids: CASSFQRLTGELFF. The CDR3 bases are TGTGCCAGCAGCTTTCAACGCCTAACCGGGGAGCTGTTTTTT.

In this sample, this clone turned up once. This chain links TRBV28 with TRBJ2-7, with D possibly matching TRBD2 (5 bases). The germline CDR1 and CDR2 sequences are MDHEN and SYDVKM. The CDR3 runs 12 residues. Trimming stripped 8 bases from V and 3 bases from J, with 11 bases between. This chain's CDR3 is CASRTGYYEQYF. The CDR3 DNA sequence: TGTGCCAGCCGAACGGGGTACTACGAGCAGTACTTC.

The chain uses TRBV12-3 or TRBV12-4 and TRBJ1-2; 10 bases align to TRBD1. The CDR3 is 13 amino acids. J lost 7 bases, V lost 6 bases, and 5 bases had no gene match. Written as DNA, the CDR3 is TGTGCCAGCAGATCCGGACAGGGGGGTGGCTACACCTTC. It codes for CASRSGQGGGYTF.

The chain links TRBV3-1 (or the pseudogene TRBV3-2) to TRBJ1-5, with unresolved D. The germline gives CDR1 LGHDT, CDR2 YNNKEL (reference sequence). The CDR3 totals 15 residues. The germline V and J ends were trimmed by 0 bases and 5 bases, with 11 bases remaining between them. CDR3 in DNA: TGTGCCAGCAGCCAAGAAGGCAGGACTGATCAGCCCCAGCATTTT. Its translation is CASSQEGRTDQPQHF.

The chain combines TRBV19 with TRBJ2-1; maybe TRBD1 (7 bases). Trimming removed 9 bases at V and 8 bases at J, with 20 bases between. The CDR3 spans 14 residues. Germline V gene lookup returns CDR1 LNHDA and CDR2 SQIVND (reference sequence). The CDR3 DNA follows: TGTGCCAGCCGGAACTCCAGGGGGGTCGATGAGCAGTTCTTC. Protein product: CASRNSRGVDEQFF.

V gene TRBV6-2 or TRBV6-3 combines with J gene TRBJ1-1; D not certain. Germline CDR1 MNHEY, CDR2 SVGEGT. V dropped 2 bases and J dropped 3 bases, with 10 bases sitting between them. The CDR3 covers 14 residues. CDR3: CASSYGEDYTEAFF. The CDR3 bases are TGTGCCAGCAGTTACGGAGAGGACTACACTGAAGCTTTCTTT.

The chain is built from TRBV15 and TRBJ2-7; a weak D match, TRBD2 (5 bases). The CDR3 runs to 16 residues. The germline V gene has CDR1 LNHNV and CDR2 YYDKDF (reference sequence). The V end lost 6 bases, the J end lost 1 base, and 19 bases lay between the germline ends. The CDR3 DNA reads as TGTGCCACCAGAGGAGGCGGCGGAGTAAGATCCTACGAGCAGTACGTC. This codes for CATRGGGGVRSYEQYV.

The chain couples TRBV28 to TRBJ2-1, with TRBD1 as a possible D gene (6 bases). CDR1 and CDR2 (germline): MDHEN, SYDVKM. The germline V and J ends were trimmed by 6 bases and 7 bases, with 16 bases remaining between them. CDR3 length: 14 amino acids. CDR3 sequence (DNA): TGTGCCAGCAGACCCGGACAGTTCTTGAATGAGCAGTTCTTC. This sequence encodes CASRPGQFLNEQFF.

Concerning this clone itself: Other DNA sequences in this sample translate to the same CDR3. V and J are TRBV9 and TRBJ1-1, with a tentative D call TRBD1 (5 bases). V lost 2 bases and J lost 3, with 8 bases in between. The CDR3 sequence is 13 residues long. The V gene's germline CDR1 is SGDLS and CDR2 YYNGEE. The CDR3 DNA is TGTGCCAGCAGCGTCTCGGGGGACACTGAAGCTTTCTTT. It is translated as CASSVSGDTEAFF. Supplemented by reference TRBV9 and TRBJ1-1, the full variable domain reads DSGVTQTPKHLITATGQRVTLRCSPRSGDLSVYWYQQSLDQGLQFLIQYYNGEERAKGNILERFSAQQFPDLHSELNLSSLELGDSALYFCASSVSGDTEAFFGQGTRLTVV.

The chain couples TRBV6-6 to TRBJ1-1; TRBD1 agrees at 7 bases. J lost 3 bases, V lost 7 bases, and 5 bases had no gene match. Germline assignment: CDR1 MNHNY and CDR2 SVGAGI (reference sequence). This CDR3 has 13 residues. CDR3 in amino acids: CASTRQGDTEAFF. DNA for the CDR3: TGTGCCAGCACCCGACAGGGCGACACTGAAGCTTTCTTT.